This TCR beta chain was recorded in a study of T cell clonotyping in hematopoietic cell transplantation. Turning to the study itself: Cytoreduction preceded collection of pretransplant recipient samples.

Findings of the study overall: Pathologically expanded recipient clonotypes increased progressively from day 30 to day 180 as diversity fell. Few recipient clonotypes overlapped donors; over 97% were de novo at given depth. Graft donor and pretransplant recipient Inverse Simpson Index values predicted broader posttransplant TCR diversity.

Sequenced by immunoSEQ multiplex PCR; TCRdb stores in-frame clones only, minus some. The sample carries nearly 7,000 clones, just over 85% recorded once. The CDR3 is 16 residues long. The germline V and J ends were trimmed by 1 base and 6 bases, with 18 bases remaining between them. The germline gives CDR1 MNHEY, CDR2 SMNVEV (reference sequence). With regard to this clone: Its target is not known.

Time point specified: recipient sample about 28 days before transplant, after cytoreduction. Sequencing was performed on peripheral blood mononuclear cells, taken before stem cell transplant. The chain employs TRBV27 and TRBJ1-1, with D possibly matching TRBD1 (6 bases). This receptor was identified in a man aged 25 to 45 with acute myeloid leukemia. Some clones in this sample may be carry-over from other donors' samples. The CDR3, as DNA: TGTGCCAGCAGTTTATTAGGGGGGCTTCGGGTACCTGAAGCTTTCTTT. This translates into CASSLLGGLRVPEAFF.